The 27 T cell receptor beta chains given below trace back to one sample, sequenced in a study of metastatic and nonmetastatic thyroid tumors. Every patient underwent thyroid surgery untreated. MiXCR re-clonotyped the PCR reads for TCRdb. The sample yields around 35,000 clones, 16% seen once. The sequenced material came from blood. The receptors here all came from a female donor with papillary thyroid cancer or a benign thyroid nodule (not recorded which). Some clones in this sample may be carry-over from other donors' samples.

This clone was counted ten times or more. The chain uses TRBV2 and TRBJ1-5; tentatively, D is TRBD1 (5 bases). Looked up from germline, CDR1 is SNHLY and CDR2 is FYNNEI. The CDR3 sequence is 14 residues long. Trimming shortened V by 8 bases and J by 0 bases, and 11 bases separated the two germline ends. CDR3: CASWGPNSNQPQHF. CDR3 DNA sequence: TGTGCCAGCTGGGGACCGAATAGCAATCAGCCCCAGCATTTT.

This clone appeared many times. The rearrangement joins TRBV11-2 to TRBJ1-2, with D perhaps TRBD1 (6 bases). V lost 1 base, J lost 8 bases, and 11 bases lay in between. CDR3 length equals 13 residues. Germline lookup yields CDR1 SGHAT and CDR2 FQNNGV. The DNA for the CDR3 is TGTGCCAGCAGCTTAGGATGGGGGGCGGGCTACACCTTC. This gives the protein CASSLGWGAGYTF.

There are many counts of this clone. The genes are TRBV18 and TRBJ2-1; 9 nucleotides agree with TRBD2. Germline values: CDR1 KGHSH, CDR2 LQKENI. The CDR3 sequence is 17 residues long. The V gene end was trimmed by 3 bases and the J gene end by 8 bases; junction bases not matched to a gene: 14. CDR3 nucleotides: TGTGCCAGCTCACCGGGTAGCGGGAGTTGGACGGGTGATGAGCAGTTCTTC. Its translation: CASSPGSGSWTGDEQFF.

Many counts were recorded for this clone. This sequence joins TRBV6-1 and TRBJ2-5, with D tentatively TRBD1 (5 bases). The germline gives CDR1 MNHNS, CDR2 SASEGT. V dropped 7 bases and J dropped 1 base, with 10 bases sitting between them. The length of the CDR3 is 13 residues. The CDR3 sequence: CASNKGVQETQYF. In DNA, the CDR3 is TGTGCCAGCAACAAAGGGGTCCAAGAGACCCAGTACTTC.

This clone was recorded at least ten times. V gene TRBV15 combines with J gene TRBJ1-2; D ambiguous. Germline CDR1 is LNHNV and CDR2 is YYDKDF (reference sequence). V was clipped by 6 bases and J by 6 bases, with 14 bases between them. The CDR3 covers 13 residues. Here the CDR3 DNA reads TGTGCCACCAGTGGTGGGGTGAATGATGGCTACACCTTC. Translating it yields CATSGGVNDGYTF.

This clone was counted ten times or more. J is TRBJ2-7 and V is TRBV28, with 8 positions matching TRBD2. The CDR3 has 15 residues. The germline V gene encodes CDR1 MDHEN and CDR2 SYDVKM. The V and J ends lost 2 bases and 0 bases, in that order; junction bases with no gene match: 3. CDR3 sequence: CASSLGRGASYEQYF. CDR3 DNA: TGTGCCAGCAGTTTAGGGCGGGGGGCCTCCTACGAGCAGTACTTC.

This clone was counted ten times or more. The V gene is TRBV18, the J gene TRBJ1-1; unclear D gene. Germline V gives CDR1 KGHSH, CDR2 LQKENI. The CDR3 sequence is 16 residues long. V was trimmed by 1 base and J by 8 bases, leaving 20 bases between them. CDR3 sequence (DNA): TGTGCCAGCTCACCACTTTTTATCCGTGGAGTAGCAGAAGCTTTCTTT. It codes for CASSPLFIRGVAEAFF.

The sample holds many counts of this clone. Written as DNA, the CDR3 is TGTGCCAGCAGTACGACGAACACTGAAGCTTTCTTT. Protein: CASSTTNTEAFF. V usage is TRBV28 and J usage is TRBJ1-1; no firm D call. This CDR3 has 12 amino acids. Looked up from germline, CDR1 is MDHEN and CDR2 is SYDVKM. V lost 5 bases, J lost 1 base, and 5 bases lay in between.

This chain connects TRBV6-1 to TRBJ2-6; D not certain. The CDR3 is made up of 17 amino acids. V was trimmed by 8 bases and J by 1 base, leaving 18 bases between them. The germline CDR1 and CDR2 sequences are MNHNS and SASEGT. The chain's CDR3 is CASYITVGWSGANVLTF. CDR3 nucleotides: TGTGCCAGCTACATTACGGTGGGATGGTCTGGGGCCAACGTCCTGACTTTC.

In regard to this clone: This may stem from a read error, because a much larger clone lies one nucleotide away. The chain has TRBV5-4 and TRBJ2-1; TRBD2 agrees at 9 bases. CDR3 length equals 14 residues. Germline lookup yields CDR1 SGHNT and CDR2 YYREEE (reference sequence). Written as DNA, the CDR3 is TGTGCCAGCAACTTGAATAGCGGGAGCGATGAGCAGTTCTTC. Protein product: CASNLNSGSDEQFF.

This clone appeared a few times. Without the conserved terminal phenylalanine or tryptophan, this CDR3 likely stems from a read error. The gene calls are TRBV19 and TRBJ1-5, with 7 bases fitting TRBD1. Germline trimming cut 7 bases from V and 6 bases from J; bases unmatched to any gene: 9. This CDR3 is built from 14 residues. Germline lookup yields CDR1 LNHDA and CDR2 SQIVND (reference sequence). CDR3 loop: CASTTGQWTQPQHL. The DNA for the CDR3 is TGTGCCAGTACCACGGGACAGTGGACTCAGCCCCAGCATCTT.

This clone was found many times. Other nucleotide sequences in the sample specify the same CDR3. The V and J genes are TRBV29-1 and TRBJ1-1; no firm D call. Looked up from germline, CDR1 is SQVTM and CDR2 is ANQGSEA. The CDR3 extends over 9 amino acids. Trimming left V 4 bases short and J 6 bases short, with 3 bases between. CDR3 amino acids: CSVGPEAFF. CDR3 nucleotide sequence: TGCAGCGTTGGCCCTGAAGCTTTCTTT.

This clone was counted many times. The chain links TRBV19 to TRBJ1-1, with a weak D call TRBD1 (5 bases). This CDR3 is built from 14 residues. CDR1 and CDR2 from the germline V gene are LNHDA and SQIVND (reference sequence). V was cut by 7 bases and J by 10 bases, with 22 bases left in between. CDR3 residues: CASTPAWTSGTAFF. For the CDR3, the DNA is TGTGCCAGTACCCCCGCCTGGACCTCAGGGACAGCTTTCTTT.

Ten or more counts support this clone. The chain couples TRBV12-3 or TRBV12-4 to TRBJ1-3; weak D call: TRBD1 (5 bases). The germline V and J ends were trimmed by 7 bases and 0 bases, with 13 bases remaining between them. The CDR3 length is 15 residues. The CDR3 region is CASNNRFPSGNTIYF. The CDR3 DNA reads as TGTGCCAGCAACAACAGGTTCCCCTCTGGAAACACCATATATTTT.

Ten or more counts support this clone. The chain employs TRBV4-1 and TRBJ2-7; 7 bases agree with TRBD2. CDR3 size: 15 residues. The junction had 10 bases not matched to a gene; V was cut back by 2 bases and J by 6 bases. In germline, CDR1 is MGHRA, CDR2 YSYEKL. CDR3 sequence: CASSQTGGAPGEQYF. The DNA of the CDR3 is TGCGCCAGCAGCCAAACGGGGGGAGCTCCTGGCGAGCAGTACTTC.

This clone was recorded at least ten times. This chain connects TRBV20-1 to TRBJ1-2; no reliable D call. The CDR3 has 12 residues. Germline values: CDR1 DFQATT, CDR2 SNEGSKA (reference sequence). V lost 5 bases, J lost 2 bases, and 9 bases lay in between. DNA of the CDR3: TGCAGTGCTGTACGGAAGAACTATGGCTACACCTTC. Translation: CSAVRKNYGYTF.

In its sample, this clone was seen many times. The chain has TRBV20-1 and TRBJ1-1; no clear D. The germline V gene encodes CDR1 DFQATT and CDR2 SNEGSKA (reference sequence). The CDR3 length is 15 residues. The V end was cut by 3 bases, the J end by 0 bases, with 14 bases between. This CDR3 is CSASGWGGMNTEAFF. The CDR3 DNA follows: TGCAGTGCTAGCGGTTGGGGAGGGATGAACACTGAAGCTTTCTTT.

This clone was observed many times. V is TRBV19 and J is TRBJ2-5, with 8 bases that match TRBD1. Germline CDR1 is LNHDA and CDR2 is SQIVND (reference sequence). Trimming took 2 bases from V and 5 from J; bases not matched to a gene: 7. The CDR3 contains 15 residues. The CDR3, as DNA: TGTGCCAGTAGTATACAGGGGGCGGTTCGGGAGACCCAGTACTTC. This translates into CASSIQGAVRETQYF.

This clone was seen a few times. The junction does not match germline at one end; this may be a read error. The rearrangement joins TRBV6-1 to TRBJ2-7; 8 positions match TRBD2. The CDR3 is 15 residues long. Germline V lookup: CDR1 MNHNS, CDR2 SASEGT. This CDR3 reads CASSEAQGSGSDQYF. For the CDR3, the DNA is TGCGCCAGCAGTGAAGCGCAGGGGAGCGGGAGCGATCAGTACTTC.

This clone appeared many times. The chain carries TRBV30 and TRBJ1-4; D is ambiguous. Germline V CDR1 and CDR2: GTSNPN, SVGIG (reference sequence). The CDR3 runs 13 residues. V was cut by 3 bases and J by 8 bases, with 13 bases left in between. CDR3 region: CAWSVKWAEKLFF. Here the CDR3 DNA reads TGTGCCTGGAGCGTAAAGTGGGCCGAAAAACTGTTTTTT. Based on the CDR3 plus reference TRBV30 and TRBJ1-4, the full variable domain is SQTIHQWPATLVQPVGSPLSLECTVEGTSNPNLYWYRQAAGRGLQLLFYSVGIGQISSEVPQNLSASRPQDRQFILSSKKLLLSDSGFYLCAWSVKWAEKLFFGSGTQLSVL.

Many counts were recorded for this clone. The chain carries TRBV6-5 and TRBJ1-5; TRBD1 might be the D (5 bases). Trimming left V 0 bases short and J 9 bases short, with 6 bases between. CDR1 and CDR2 (germline): MNHEY, SVGAGI. This CDR3 is built from 12 residues. CDR3 nucleotides: TGTGCCAGCAGTTACTCGGGGGGGCCCCAGCATTTT. Translating it yields CASSYSGGPQHF.

About this clone itself: A much larger clone is a single base away; this may be a read error. This chain connects TRBV5-4 to TRBJ2-5; TRBD2 might be the D (5 bases). The germline V and J ends were trimmed by 4 bases and 4 bases, with 14 bases remaining between them. Germline loops: CDR1 SGHNT, CDR2 YYREEE (reference sequence). The CDR3 has 14 residues. The CDR3 DNA reads TGTGCCAGCAGCGCCCCTAGCCGAGGAGAGACCCAGTACTTC. Amino acid sequence: CASSAPSRGETQYF.

The rearrangement uses TRBV12-3 or TRBV12-4 and TRBJ2-1; 10 bases map to TRBD2. V trimming: 5 bases; J trimming: 7 bases; junction bases outside the gene matches: 11. This CDR3 has 16 residues. The CDR3 sequence: CASSPLVAGGGNEQFF. The CDR3 bases are TGTGCCAGCAGTCCCCTGGTAGCGGGAGGTGGGAATGAGCAGTTCTTC.

This clone was observed a handful of times. Its ends do not fully match the called genes, so a read error is possible. V gene TRBV27 combines with J gene TRBJ1-2; D perhaps matches TRBD1 (5 bases). Germline V gives CDR1 MNHEY, CDR2 SMNVEV (reference sequence). This CDR3 has 12 amino acids. CDR3 residues: CASGLTGDGYTF. Here the CDR3 DNA reads TGTGCCAGCGGTTTGACGGGGGATGGCTACACCTTC.

This clone ranks as medium-sized. The chain is built from TRBV27 and TRBJ2-1; a weak D match, TRBD2 (6 bases). Germline CDR1 MNHEY, CDR2 SMNVEV (reference sequence). Between the trimmed V and J ends, which lost 8 bases and 5 bases, there was a span of 16 bases. The CDR3 contains 14 residues. CDR3 sequence: CASFGGFRNNEQFF. The CDR3, as DNA: TGTGCCAGCTTCGGGGGATTTAGAAACAATGAGCAGTTCTTC.

Within the sample, this clone is medium-sized (0.01 to 0.1%). The chain joins TRBV6-1 to TRBJ2-7; tentatively, D is TRBD2 (5 bases). The CDR3 length is 15 residues. Trimming left V 2 bases short and J 0 bases short, with 11 bases between. Germline V gene data show CDR1 as MNHNS and CDR2 as SASEGT. The CDR3 region is CASSERAASSYEQYF. The CDR3, as DNA: TGTGCCAGCAGTGAAAGAGCGGCTAGCTCCTACGAGCAGTACTTC.

This clone was observed many times. Other DNA sequences in the sample encode the same CDR3. The genes are TRBV11-2 and TRBJ2-5, with 7 positions matching TRBD2. The CDR3 length is 14 residues. J gave up 3 bases and V 2 bases, and 3 bases lay outside the gene matches. Germline values: CDR1 SGHAT, CDR2 FQNNGV. The CDR3 DNA reads TGTGCCAGCAGCTTATGCAGCGGGAAAGAGACCCAGTACTTC. It yields the protein CASSLCSGKETQYF.